The 17 T cell receptor beta chains presented below share a single source sample, sequenced in a study of blood T cell repertoires in COVID-19. Assay: immunoSEQ multiplex PCR; the TCRdb copy retains only in-frame clones and omits some. Here the sample spans about 120,000 clones, roughly 91% being singletons. Sequencing was done on a sample of peripheral blood. The receptors shown here come from a human donor with acute or convalescent COVID-19. The donor label of this sample is uncertain.

The J gene is TRBJ2-7, the V gene TRBV18; tentative D call: TRBD1 (6 bases). The CDR3 covers 13 residues. Germline CDR1 and CDR2: KGHSH and LQKENI. The V end was cut by 2 bases, the J end by 5 bases, with 10 bases between. CDR3: CASSPNRDDEQYF. The CDR3 coding sequence is TGTGCCAGCTCACCAAACAGGGACGACGAGCAGTACTTC. The full variable domain, completed using reference TRBV18 and TRBJ2-7, is NAGVMQNPRHLVRRRGQEARLRCSPMKGHSHVYWYRQLPEEGLKFMVYLQKENIIDESGMPKERFSAEFPKEGPSILRIQQVVRGDSAAYFCASSPNRDDEQYFGPGTRLTVT.

In its sample, this clone was seen once. The CDR3 sequence is CASSLTWGGSYNEQFF. CDR3 DNA: TGTGCCAGCAGTTTGACGTGGGGGGGCTCCTACAATGAGCAGTTCTTC. V usage is TRBV28 and J usage is TRBJ2-1; 7 bases match TRBD2. V was clipped by 3 bases and J by 0 bases; unmatched bases: 5. This CDR3 has 16 residues. Germline loops: CDR1 MDHEN, CDR2 SYDVKM. The full variable domain, with the rest looked up from reference TRBV28 and TRBJ2-1, is DVKVTQSSRYLVKRTGEKVFLECVQDMDHENMFWYRQDPGLGLRLIYFSYDVKMKEKGDIPEGYSVSREKKERFSLILESASTNQTSMYLCASSLTWGGSYNEQFFGPGTRLTVL.

The CDR3 reads CSVVGHRVGTDTQYF. DNA of the CDR3: TGCAGCGTTGTCGGACACAGGGTTGGCACAGATACGCAGTATTTT. V usage is TRBV29-1 and J usage is TRBJ2-3; D possibly corresponds to TRBD1 (6 bases). CDR1 and CDR2 from the germline V gene are SQVTM and ANQGSEA. Trimming stripped 4 bases from V and 1 base from J, with 15 bases between. The CDR3 sequence is 15 residues long.

The chain couples TRBV28 to TRBJ1-1; D uncertain. The CDR3 consists of 14 residues. CDR1 is MDHEN, CDR2 SYDVKM, per germline. The ends were cut back, 7 bases at V and 0 bases at J, with 12 bases in the middle. The CDR3 reads CASTFGSVNTEAFF. CDR3 nucleotides: TGTGCCAGCACCTTCGGGTCAGTGAACACTGAAGCTTTCTTT.

V is TRBV9 and J is TRBJ2-7, with D maybe TRBD2 (6 bases). The V end lost 6 bases, the J end lost 6 bases, and 19 bases lay between the germline ends. CDR1 is SGDLS, CDR2 YYNGEE, per germline. This CDR3 comprises 14 residues. The DNA of the CDR3 is TGTGCCAGCACCAAGGTAGATTGGGGAGGCGAGCAGTACTTC. It translates to CASTKVDWGGEQYF.

CDR3 coding DNA: TGTGCCAGTACCGGGACAGGCCAAGAGACCCAGTACTTC. It encodes CASTGTGQETQYF. This chain links TRBV12-3 or TRBV12-4 with TRBJ2-5; TRBD1 agrees at 8 bases. The CDR3 totals 13 residues. Trimming removed 9 bases from V and 1 base from J; junction bases left unmatched: 4.

The CDR3, as DNA: TGTGCCAGCTCACCACCGGGGAGACTCACTAACTATGGCTACACCTTC. Translation gives CASSPPGRLTNYGYTF. V and J are TRBV18 and TRBJ1-2; D is uncertain. Germline V gene data show CDR1 as KGHSH and CDR2 as LQKENI. The CDR3 contains 16 residues. V lost 0 bases, J lost 0 bases, and 11 bases lay in between.

V usage is TRBV10-3 and J usage is TRBJ1-2, with a weak D call TRBD1 (6 bases). Trimming pared 5 bases from V and 0 bases from J, leaving 16 bases between. CDR3 size: 16 residues. Germline CDR1 ENHRY, CDR2 SYGVKD. CDR3 nucleotide sequence: TGTGCCATCAGTTTGACAGGAATTACGGCTAACTATGGCTACACCTTC. This codes for CAISLTGITANYGYTF.

This clone was recorded once. The chain is built from TRBV7-2 and TRBJ2-7; D unclear. The V end lost 1 base, the J end lost 3 bases, and 10 bases lay between the germline ends. This CDR3 has 14 residues. Germline-derived CDR1 and CDR2 are SGHTA and FQGNSA. CDR3 protein: CASSLGVGSYEQYF. CDR3 coding DNA: TGTGCCAGCAGCTTAGGTGTCGGTAGCTACGAGCAGTACTTC.

This chain uses TRBV27 with TRBJ1-2, with 10 bases identical to TRBD1. The CDR3 is made up of 13 amino acids. Losses at the gene ends were 6 bases for V and 3 bases for J; bases not matched to a gene: 1. In germline, CDR1 is MNHEY, CDR2 SMNVEV (reference sequence). The DNA of the CDR3 is TGTGCCAGCAGGACAGGGGGCTACTATGGCTACACCTTC. It translates to CASRTGGYYGYTF.

The chain uses TRBV28 and TRBJ2-1, with D possibly being TRBD2 (6 bases). CDR1 is MDHEN and CDR2 is SYDVKM in the germline V gene. The CDR3 covers 16 residues. V lost 2 bases, J lost 0 bases, and 11 bases lay in between. CDR3 coding DNA: TGTGCCAGCAGTTTAGCGGGATCTAGCTCCTACAATGAGCAGTTCTTC. Residues: CASSLAGSSSYNEQFF.

The chain is built from TRBV11-2 and TRBJ1-1; D perhaps matches TRBD1 (5 bases). This CDR3 comprises 11 residues. With 2 bases removed from V and 11 bases from J, the gap between germline ends came to 9 bases. Germline lookup yields CDR1 SGHAT and CDR2 FQNNGV. This CDR3 reads CASSLTKGAFF. The CDR3 nucleotides are TGTGCCAGCAGCTTAACAAAGGGGGCTTTCTTT.

The rearrangement joins TRBV28 to TRBJ1-2, with 10 bases aligning to TRBD1. The V gene end was trimmed by 5 bases and the J gene end by 5 bases; junction bases not matched to a gene: 8. Germline assignment: CDR1 MDHEN and CDR2 SYDVKM. The CDR3 covers 15 residues. CDR3 protein: CASSTPPGQGYGYTF. The CDR3 DNA follows: TGTGCCAGCAGTACTCCGCCGGGACAGGGGTATGGCTACACCTTC.

This chain links TRBV3-1 (or the pseudogene TRBV3-2) with TRBJ1-6; TRBD1 is a possible D gene (6 bases). V was cut by 4 bases and J by 8 bases, with 12 bases left in between. Germline CDR1 LGHDT, CDR2 YNNKEL (reference sequence). The CDR3 extends over 14 amino acids. CDR3 DNA sequence: TGTGCCAGCAGCCGGGGGGCGGGGGATTCACCCCTCCACTTT. Translation: CASSRGAGDSPLHF.

This chain links TRBV2 with TRBJ2-3, with D perhaps TRBD2 (6 bases). With 7 bases removed from V and 2 bases from J, the gap between germline ends came to 19 bases. The CDR3 covers 16 residues. Per the germline V gene, CDR1 is SNHLY and CDR2 is FYNNEI. The DNA for the CDR3 is TGTGCCAGCAATCCCGGGGGTTTTGGGGCCACAGATACGCAGTATTTT. Translation gives CASNPGGFGATDTQYF.

This clone was detected once. CDR3 nucleotide sequence: TGTGCCAGCAGGAGGCTCATGAACACTGAAGCTTTCTTT. Amino acids: CASRRLMNTEAFF. V is TRBV6-5 and J is TRBJ1-1; no reliable D call. The V and J ends lost 6 bases and 0 bases respectively, with 8 bases between them. This CDR3 has 13 residues. CDR1 MNHEY and CDR2 SVGAGI come from the germline V gene.

This clone was detected only once. The J gene is TRBJ2-2, the V gene TRBV20-1, with D maybe TRBD1 (6 bases). There are 14 residues in the CDR3. The V gene lost 3 bases and the J gene lost 2 bases, with 10 bases spanning the gap. Germline V gene data show CDR1 as DFQATT and CDR2 as SNEGSKA (reference sequence). The CDR3 reads CSASPGQNTGELFF. The CDR3 DNA reads as TGCAGTGCTAGTCCGGGACAAAACACCGGGGAGCTGTTTTTT.